This record concerns one T cell receptor (beta chain) sequence. The antigen remains unidentified. This specimen comes from a study of Ad26.COV2.S vaccination and SARS-CoV-2 variants. Study-wide background: Administration of Ad26.COV2.S was intramuscular, either once or twice 56 days apart. General study findings and limits: Recipients given vaccine exceeded placebo recipients in spike-specific TCR breadth.

This CDR3 contains 13 residues. Germline-derived CDR1 and CDR2 are SEHNR and FQNEAQ (reference sequence). The V end lost 2 bases, the J end lost 6 bases, and 7 bases lay between the germline ends. Here immunoSEQ multiplex PCR was the method, and the copy in TCRdb shows in-frame clones only, minus some. The sample contains more than 300,000 clones, 75% to 90% of which appear only once. Treatment in this sample: roughly 19 received Ad26.COV2.S at low or high dose, single or two shots; roughly 5 received placebo; per-sample allocation not given. Sampling occurred on day 63 after the first vaccine or placebo injection.

This sequence joins TRBV7-9 and TRBJ2-2; D not resolved. Sequencing used peripheral blood, obtained in a trial of Ad26.COV2.S vaccine versus placebo. The clonotype was recovered from a person aged 18-60 years who received the Ad26.COV2.S COVID-19 vaccine or a placebo. CDR3 nucleotide sequence: TGTGCCAGCAGCTTACCCAGCGCCGGGGAGCTGTTTTTT. Translation gives CASSLPSAGELFF.